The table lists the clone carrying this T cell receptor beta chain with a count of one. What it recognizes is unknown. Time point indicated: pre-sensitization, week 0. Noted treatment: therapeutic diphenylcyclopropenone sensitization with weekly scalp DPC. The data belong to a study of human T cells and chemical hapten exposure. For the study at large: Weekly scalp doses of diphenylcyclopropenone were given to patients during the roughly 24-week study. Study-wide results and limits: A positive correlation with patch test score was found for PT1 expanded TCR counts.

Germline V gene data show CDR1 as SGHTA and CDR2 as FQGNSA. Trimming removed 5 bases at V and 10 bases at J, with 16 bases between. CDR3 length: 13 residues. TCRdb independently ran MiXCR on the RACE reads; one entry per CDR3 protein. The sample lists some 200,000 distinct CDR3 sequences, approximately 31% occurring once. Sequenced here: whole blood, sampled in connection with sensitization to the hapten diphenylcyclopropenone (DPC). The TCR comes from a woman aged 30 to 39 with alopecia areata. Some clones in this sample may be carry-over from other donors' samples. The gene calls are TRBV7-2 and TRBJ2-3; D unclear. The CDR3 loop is CASSRYLSGSQYF. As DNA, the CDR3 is TGTGCCAGCAGCCGTTACCTGTCAGGATCGCAGTATTTT.